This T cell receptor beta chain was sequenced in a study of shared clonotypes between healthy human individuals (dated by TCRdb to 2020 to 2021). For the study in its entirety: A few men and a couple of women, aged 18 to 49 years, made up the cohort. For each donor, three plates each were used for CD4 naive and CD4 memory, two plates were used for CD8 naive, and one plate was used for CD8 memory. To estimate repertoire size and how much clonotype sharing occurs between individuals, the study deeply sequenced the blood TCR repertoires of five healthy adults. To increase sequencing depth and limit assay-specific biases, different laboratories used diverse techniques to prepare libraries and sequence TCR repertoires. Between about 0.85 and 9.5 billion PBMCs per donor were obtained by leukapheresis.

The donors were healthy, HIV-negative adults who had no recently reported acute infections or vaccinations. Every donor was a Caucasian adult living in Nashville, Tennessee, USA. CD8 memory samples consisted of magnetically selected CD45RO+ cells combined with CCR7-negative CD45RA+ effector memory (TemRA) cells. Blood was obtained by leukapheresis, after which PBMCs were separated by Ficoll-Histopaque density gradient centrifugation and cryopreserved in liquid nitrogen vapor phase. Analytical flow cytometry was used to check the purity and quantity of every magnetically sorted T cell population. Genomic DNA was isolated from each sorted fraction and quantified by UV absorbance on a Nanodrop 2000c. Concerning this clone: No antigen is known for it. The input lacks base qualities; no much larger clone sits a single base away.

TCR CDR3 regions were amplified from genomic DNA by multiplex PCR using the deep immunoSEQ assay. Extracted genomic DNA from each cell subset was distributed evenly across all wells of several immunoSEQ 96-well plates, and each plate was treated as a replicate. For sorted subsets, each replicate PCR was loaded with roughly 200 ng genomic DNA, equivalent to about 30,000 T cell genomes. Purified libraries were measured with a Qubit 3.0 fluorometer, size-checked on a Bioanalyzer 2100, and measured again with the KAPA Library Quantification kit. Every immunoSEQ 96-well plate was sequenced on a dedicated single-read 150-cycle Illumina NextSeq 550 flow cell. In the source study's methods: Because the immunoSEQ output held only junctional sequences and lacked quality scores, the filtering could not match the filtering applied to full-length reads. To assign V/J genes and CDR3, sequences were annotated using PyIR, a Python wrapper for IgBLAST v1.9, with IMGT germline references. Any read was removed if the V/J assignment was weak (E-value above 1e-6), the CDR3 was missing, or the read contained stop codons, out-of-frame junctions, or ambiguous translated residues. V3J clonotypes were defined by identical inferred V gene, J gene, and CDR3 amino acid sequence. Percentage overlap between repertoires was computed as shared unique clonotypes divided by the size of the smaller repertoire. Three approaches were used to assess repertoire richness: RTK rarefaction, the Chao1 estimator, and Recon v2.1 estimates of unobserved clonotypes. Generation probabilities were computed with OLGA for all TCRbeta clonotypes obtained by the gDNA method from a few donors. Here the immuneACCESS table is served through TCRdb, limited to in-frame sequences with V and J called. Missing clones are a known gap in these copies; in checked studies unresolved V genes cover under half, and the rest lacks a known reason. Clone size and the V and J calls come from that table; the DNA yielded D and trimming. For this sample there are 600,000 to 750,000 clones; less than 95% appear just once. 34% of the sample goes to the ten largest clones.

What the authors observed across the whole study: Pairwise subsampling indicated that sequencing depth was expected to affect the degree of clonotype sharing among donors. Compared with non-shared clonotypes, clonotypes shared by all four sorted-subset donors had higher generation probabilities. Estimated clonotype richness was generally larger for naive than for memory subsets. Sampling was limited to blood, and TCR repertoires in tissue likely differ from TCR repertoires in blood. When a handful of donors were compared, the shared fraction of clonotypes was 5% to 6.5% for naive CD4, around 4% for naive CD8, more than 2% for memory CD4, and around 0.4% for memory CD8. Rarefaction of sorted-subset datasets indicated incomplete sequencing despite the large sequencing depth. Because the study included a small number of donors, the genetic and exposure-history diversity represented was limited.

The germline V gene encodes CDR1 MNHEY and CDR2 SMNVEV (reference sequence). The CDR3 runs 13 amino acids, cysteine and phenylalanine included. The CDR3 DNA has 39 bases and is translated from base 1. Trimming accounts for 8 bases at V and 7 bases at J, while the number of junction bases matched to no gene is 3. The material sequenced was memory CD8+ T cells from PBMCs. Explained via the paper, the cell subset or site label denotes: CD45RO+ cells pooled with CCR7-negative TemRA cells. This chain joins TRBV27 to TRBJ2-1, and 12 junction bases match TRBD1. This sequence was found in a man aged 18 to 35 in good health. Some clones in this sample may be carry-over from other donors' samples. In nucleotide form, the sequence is TGTGCCAGCCGGGACAGGGGGCGGAATGAGCAGTTCTTC. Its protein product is CASRDRGRNEQFF.